This TCR beta chain was recorded in a study of regulatory T cells in long-lasting Graves disease. The V and J ends lost 1 base and 2 bases respectively, with 11 bases between them. The length of the CDR3 is 15 residues. Germline CDR1 is SGHTA and CDR2 is FQGNSA. Arm-PCR of CDR3 regions and iRepertoire HTBI primers were used to build TCR beta libraries. The authors' processing: Taken together, the samples had roughly 63 TRBV and 15 or so TRBJ segments identified. TCRdb processed the multiplex PCR reads anew with MiXCR; each CDR3 protein has one entry. In this record, the V and J calls reflect TCRdb's handling and not the investigators' own analysis. The data contain a few hundred thousand distinct CDR3 sequences, approximately 23% of them seen just once; the ten biggest clones take up around 13%. This clonotype was detected ten times or more. Time point defined: persistent/refractory GD, antithyroid drugs over 5 years with positive TRAb. The TCR library was made from RNA extracted from PBMCs.

Sequencing was performed on peripheral blood mononuclear cells (PBMCs), taken when the disease was refractory, from a patient treated with antithyroid drugs. This TCR was recovered from a female donor with Graves disease. This sequence joins TRBV7-2 and TRBJ1-2, with D possibly TRBD1 on 5 matching bases. The CDR3 DNA sequence: TGTGCCAGCAGCTTAGAAACAGGAGTCAACTATGGCTACACCTTC. Protein sequence: CASSLETGVNYGYTF.